This T cell receptor beta chain was captured by sequencing in a study of yellow fever vaccine responses in identical twins. Study-level results: It has been reported that, in twins, the vaccine T cell response seemed partly convergent and partly personalized.

TCRdb fed the RT-PCR reads into MiXCR, producing one record per CDR3 protein. The sample shows 13,000 or so distinct CDR3 sequences, around four fifths of them seen only once. The germline V gene has CDR1 LGHNA and CDR2 YNFKEQ. This CDR3 has 13 amino acids. V gave up 0 bases and J gave up 10 bases; unmatched junction bases: 5. To note about this clonotype: The antigen is not known.

The specimen comprised T cells from blood (PBMCs), unsorted or a sorted subset (not recorded which), sampled before or after yellow fever vaccination (not recorded which). This clonotype was obtained from a woman under 30 who received the yellow fever vaccine. V usage is TRBV4-2 and J usage is TRBJ1-1, with 7 bases matching TRBD1. The CDR3 loop is CASSQEQGFAAFF. CDR3 bases: TGTGCCAGCAGCCAAGAACAGGGGTTCGCAGCTTTCTTT.